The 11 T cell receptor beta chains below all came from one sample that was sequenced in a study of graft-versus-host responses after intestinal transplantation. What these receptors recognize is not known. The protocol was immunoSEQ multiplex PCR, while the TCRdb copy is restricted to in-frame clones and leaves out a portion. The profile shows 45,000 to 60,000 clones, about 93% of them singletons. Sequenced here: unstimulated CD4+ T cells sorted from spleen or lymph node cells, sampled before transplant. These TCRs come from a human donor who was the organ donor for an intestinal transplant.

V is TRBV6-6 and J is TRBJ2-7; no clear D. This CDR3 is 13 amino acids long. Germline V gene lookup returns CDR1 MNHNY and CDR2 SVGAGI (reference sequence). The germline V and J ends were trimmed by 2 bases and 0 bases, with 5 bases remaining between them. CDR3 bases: TGTGCCAGCAGTTACCAGAGCTCCTACGAGCAGTACTTC. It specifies CASSYQSSYEQYF.

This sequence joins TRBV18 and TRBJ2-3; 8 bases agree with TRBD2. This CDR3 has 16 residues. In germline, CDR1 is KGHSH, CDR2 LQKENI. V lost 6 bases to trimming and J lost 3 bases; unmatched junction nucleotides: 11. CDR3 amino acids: CASSPTSGGGTDTQYF. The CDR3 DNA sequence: TGTGCCAGCTCCCCCACTAGCGGAGGGGGGACAGATACGCAGTATTTT.

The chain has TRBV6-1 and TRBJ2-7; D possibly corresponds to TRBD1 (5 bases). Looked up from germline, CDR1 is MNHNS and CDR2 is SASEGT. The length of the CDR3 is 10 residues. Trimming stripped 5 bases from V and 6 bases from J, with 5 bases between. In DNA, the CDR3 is TGTGCCAGCAGTAGGGGCGAGCAGTACTTC. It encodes CASSRGEQYF.

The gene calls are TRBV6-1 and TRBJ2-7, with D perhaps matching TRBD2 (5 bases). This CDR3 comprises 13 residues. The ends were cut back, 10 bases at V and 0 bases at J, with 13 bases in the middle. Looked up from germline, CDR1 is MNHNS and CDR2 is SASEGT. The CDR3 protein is CATLSGASYEQYF. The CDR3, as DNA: TGTGCCACCCTAAGCGGAGCCTCCTACGAGCAGTACTTC.

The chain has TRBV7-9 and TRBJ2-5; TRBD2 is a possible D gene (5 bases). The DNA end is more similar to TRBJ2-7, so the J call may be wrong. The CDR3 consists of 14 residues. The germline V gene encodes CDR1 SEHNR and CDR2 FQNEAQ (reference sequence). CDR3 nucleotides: TGTGCCAGCAGTTTCCGGGCAAGCGGTTACGAGCAGTACTTC. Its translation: CASSFRASGYEQYF.

The CDR3 region is CASSRDRDPDTQYF. In DNA, the CDR3 is TGTGCCAGCTCACGGGACAGGGACCCAGATACGCAGTATTTT. This chain uses TRBV18 with TRBJ2-3; TRBD1 matches at 9 bases. This CDR3 comprises 14 residues. The V gene end was trimmed by 4 bases and the J gene end by 4 bases; junction bases not matched to a gene: 3. The germline gives CDR1 KGHSH, CDR2 LQKENI.

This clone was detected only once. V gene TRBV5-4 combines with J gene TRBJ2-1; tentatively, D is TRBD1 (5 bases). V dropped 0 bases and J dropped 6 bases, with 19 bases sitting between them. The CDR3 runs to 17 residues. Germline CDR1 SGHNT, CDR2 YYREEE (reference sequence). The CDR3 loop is CASSLGLRGLSGNEQFF. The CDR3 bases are TGTGCCAGCAGCTTGGGGCTTAGGGGATTGTCCGGCAATGAGCAGTTCTTC.

CDR3 amino acids: CASSLERVAGVQPQHF. The CDR3 coding sequence is TGTGCCAGCAGCTTAGAGCGGGTGGCAGGGGTGCAGCCCCAGCATTTT. The rearrangement uses TRBV7-2 and TRBJ1-5; D perhaps matches TRBD1 (6 bases). Trimming removed 1 base at V and 7 bases at J, with 17 bases between. Germline assignment: CDR1 SGHTA and CDR2 FQGNSA. This CDR3 spans 16 amino acids.

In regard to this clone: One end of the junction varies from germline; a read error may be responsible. CDR3 loop: CASSALGAEHFF. The CDR3 coding sequence is TGTGCCAGCAGTGCTCTGGGGGCCGAGCACTTCTTC. This sequence joins TRBV6-5 and TRBJ2-1; D might be TRBD1 (6 bases). Germline loops: CDR1 MNHEY, CDR2 SVGAGI. This CDR3 spans 12 amino acids.

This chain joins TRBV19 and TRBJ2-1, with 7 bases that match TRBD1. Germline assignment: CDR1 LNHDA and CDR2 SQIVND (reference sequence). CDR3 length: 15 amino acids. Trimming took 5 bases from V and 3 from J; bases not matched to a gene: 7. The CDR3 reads CASSADRVYYNEQFF. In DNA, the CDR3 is TGTGCCAGTAGTGCAGACAGGGTTTACTACAATGAGCAGTTCTTC.

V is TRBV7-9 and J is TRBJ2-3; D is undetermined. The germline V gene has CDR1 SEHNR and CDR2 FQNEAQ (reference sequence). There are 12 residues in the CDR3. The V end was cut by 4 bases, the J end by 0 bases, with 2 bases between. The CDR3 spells CASSSSTDTQYF. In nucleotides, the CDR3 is TGTGCCAGCAGCTCTAGCACAGATACGCAGTATTTT.